Each of the 8 T cell receptor beta chains below was sequenced from the same sample in a study of blood T cell repertoires in COVID-19. Only in-frame clones appear in the TCRdb table, and some are missing; sequencing was by immunoSEQ multiplex PCR. The sample contains 90,000 to 150,000 clones, 85% of which appear only once. Sequencing was carried out using peripheral blood. These receptor sequences come from an elderly man with acute or convalescent COVID-19.

The chain recombines TRBV6-5 with TRBJ1-4, with 7 bases fitting TRBD1. The CDR3 covers 16 residues. Germline V gene lookup returns CDR1 MNHEY and CDR2 SVGAGI. J was trimmed by 1 base and V by 4 bases; bases with no gene match: 6. CDR3 region: CASSSRQGETNEKLFF. For the CDR3, the DNA is TGTGCCAGCAGTTCGCGACAGGGTGAAACTAATGAAAAACTGTTTTTT.

This sequence joins TRBV10-1 and TRBJ1-3; D is undetermined. Germline lookup yields CDR1 WNHNN and CDR2 SYGVQD (reference sequence). Trimming removed 3 bases from V and 0 bases from J, with 6 bases in between. This CDR3 comprises 14 residues. As DNA, the CDR3 is TGCGCCAGCAGTGAACCGGGCTCTGGAAACACCATATATTTT. This gives the protein CASSEPGSGNTIYF.

The gene calls are TRBV18 and TRBJ2-3, with D uncertain. Germline-derived CDR1 and CDR2 are KGHSH and LQKENI. The CDR3 has 14 residues. The germline V and J ends were trimmed by 0 bases and 3 bases, with 7 bases remaining between them. CDR3 sequence (DNA): TGTGCCAGCTCACCACCGGAGCTTACAGATACGCAGTATTTT. Translation: CASSPPELTDTQYF.

This chain uses TRBV5-4 with TRBJ2-3; D is ambiguous. The CDR3 has 15 residues. V lost 0 bases and J 3 bases, leaving 11 bases between the germline ends. Germline-derived CDR1 and CDR2 are SGHNT and YYREEE (reference sequence). CDR3 nucleotide sequence: TGTGCCAGCAGCTTGGGGCAGGCCCGGACAGATACGCAGTATTTT. This codes for CASSLGQARTDTQYF.

The chain joins TRBV2 to TRBJ1-5; the D is unclear. The ends were cut back, 3 bases at V and 11 bases at J, with 11 bases in the middle. The CDR3 extends over 12 amino acids. Germline CDR1 is SNHLY and CDR2 is FYNNEI. The CDR3 DNA follows: TGTGCCAGCAGTGAGGGCCTCTCAACCCAGCATTTT. Translation gives CASSEGLSTQHF.

This sequence joins TRBV19 and TRBJ2-1; D possibly corresponds to TRBD2 (6 bases). With 6 bases removed from V and 4 bases from J, the gap between germline ends came to 10 bases. Germline V gives CDR1 LNHDA, CDR2 SQIVND (reference sequence). CDR3 length equals 13 residues. CDR3 amino acids: CASRAGTYNEQFF. Here the CDR3 DNA reads TGTGCCAGTAGAGCGGGTACTTACAATGAGCAGTTCTTC.

The chain couples TRBV19 to TRBJ2-3, with 8 positions matching TRBD1. Germline V gene lookup returns CDR1 LNHDA and CDR2 SQIVND (reference sequence). The V gene end was trimmed by 4 bases and the J gene end by 3 bases; junction bases not matched to a gene: 3. CDR3 length: 14 amino acids. As DNA, the CDR3 is TGTGCCAGTAGTACACAGGGGGGAACAGATACGCAGTATTTT. Protein: CASSTQGGTDTQYF.

This clone appeared a single time. The chain links TRBV7-3 to TRBJ2-1, with TRBD2 matching over 11 bases. The junction had 4 bases not matched to a gene; V was cut back by 5 bases and J by 4 bases. Germline CDR1 SGHTA, CDR2 FQGTGA. The CDR3 is made up of 15 amino acids. In DNA, the CDR3 is TGTGCCAGCAGCCCGGGACTAGCGGAATACAATGAGCAGTTCTTC. Amino acid sequence: CASSPGLAEYNEQFF.